The 23 T cell receptor beta chains listed next were all sequenced from one sample in a study of T cells after yellow fever vaccination. Each CDR3 protein gets one entry after TCRdb re-called the 5' RACE reads with MiXCR. The sample lists about 320,000 distinct CDR3 sequences; approximately 4% were seen once. Sequencing was performed on PBMCs, taken 15 days after the yellow fever booster vaccination. The receptors come from a man aged 18 to 35 who received the YFV17D yellow fever vaccine.

This sequence joins TRBV4-3 and TRBJ2-2; 9 bases line up with TRBD2. The J segment lost 1 base and the V segment lost 4 bases, leaving 4 bases of the junction unmatched. This CDR3 has 16 amino acids. CDR1 is LGHNA, CDR2 YSLEER, per germline. CDR3 residues: CASSLLAGRNTGELFF. The CDR3 DNA follows: TGCGCCAGCAGCCTCCTAGCGGGGCGGAACACCGGGGAGCTGTTTTTT.

With regard to this clonotype: Being one base from a much bigger clone, this may be a read error. The chain links TRBV27 to TRBJ2-7, with 8 nucleotides matching TRBD2. The CDR3 has 13 amino acids. Germline CDR1 MNHEY, CDR2 SMNVEV (reference sequence). The CDR3 DNA reads TGTGCCAGCAGTGCGCGGGGGGCCTACGAGGAGTACGTC. Its protein is CASSARGAYEEYV.

The chain joins TRBV24-1 to TRBJ2-5; a possible D gene is TRBD1 (6 bases). The ends were cut back, 1 base at V and 4 bases at J, with 12 bases in the middle. The CDR3 is 15 amino acids. In germline, CDR1 is KGHDR, CDR2 SFDVKD. CDR3 DNA sequence: TGTGCCACCAGTGATTTAACAGGGAGAGGAGAGACCCAGTACTTC. Translating gives CATSDLTGRGETQYF.

The sample holds many counts of this clonotype. CDR3 protein: CASSLTPGNTEAFF. The CDR3 nucleotides are TGCGCCAGCAGCTTGACCCCGGGGAACACTGAAGCTTTCTTT. The chain carries TRBV5-1 and TRBJ1-1; D gene unclear. V lost 1 base and J 1 base, leaving 8 bases between the germline ends. Germline assignment: CDR1 SGHRS and CDR2 YFSETQ. The CDR3 runs to 14 residues. The complete variable domain, with remaining parts taken from reference TRBV5-1 and TRBJ1-1, reads KAGVTQTPRYLIKTRGQQVTLSCSPISGHRSVSWYQQTPGQGLQFLFEYFSETQRNKGNFPGRFSGRQFSNSRSEMNVSTLELGDSALYLCASSLTPGNTEAFFGQGTRLTVV.

This clonotype has a count of ten or more. The chain recombines TRBV7-6 with TRBJ1-2, with TRBD1 matching 9 bases. The length of the CDR3 is 12 residues. The V gene end was trimmed by 5 bases and the J gene end by 6 bases; junction bases not matched to a gene: 1. The germline gives CDR1 SGHVS, CDR2 FNYEAQ. CDR3 in amino acids: CASSGTGHGYTF. CDR3 DNA: TGTGCCAGCAGCGGGACAGGGCATGGCTACACCTTC.

This clonotype has just a few counts. The chain links TRBV15 to TRBJ2-5, with a weak D call TRBD2 (6 bases). V was pared by 5 bases and J by 2 bases, with 12 bases between. CDR1 and CDR2 from the germline V gene are LNHNV and YYDKDF (reference sequence). This CDR3 is 14 amino acids long. This chain's CDR3 is CATSGGGTQETQYF. The CDR3, as DNA: TGTGCCACCAGCGGTGGGGGGACTCAAGAGACCCAGTACTTC. The whole variable domain, remainder taken from reference TRBV15 and TRBJ2-5, is DAMVIQNPRYQVTQFGKPVTLSCSQTLNHNVMYWYQQKSSQAPKLLFHYYDKDFNNEADTPDNFQSRRPNTSFCFLDIRSPGLGDTAMYLCATSGGGTQETQYFGPGTRLLVL.

This clonotype was counted ten times or more. This chain uses TRBV7-9 with TRBJ2-5; D is uncertain. The germline gives CDR1 SEHNR, CDR2 FQNEAQ (reference sequence). The CDR3 has 16 amino acids. V was shortened by 4 bases and J by 5 bases, with 20 bases between the two germline ends. The CDR3 here is CASSSGSRAEKETQYF. The CDR3, as DNA: TGTGCCAGCAGCTCTGGGTCAAGGGCGGAGAAGGAGACCCAGTACTTC.

The sample holds a few counts of this clonotype. This chain joins TRBV27 and TRBJ2-3; TRBD1 or TRBD2 may be the D gene (6 bases each). V lost 0 bases and J lost 10, with 23 bases in between. CDR3 length: 17 residues. Germline CDR1 and CDR2: MNHEY and SMNVEV (reference sequence). As DNA, the CDR3 is TGTGCCAGCAGTTTATCCATCGCCGGGGTGAGGGGGGACGCGCAGTATTTT. It encodes CASSLSIAGVRGDAQYF.

The CDR3 region is CASSLLRTGGAGELFF. The CDR3 DNA follows: TGTGCCAGCAGCCTGCTGCGGACAGGCGGGGCCGGGGAGCTGTTTTTT. V gene TRBV5-5 combines with J gene TRBJ2-2, with D possibly being TRBD1 (7 bases). Looked up from germline, CDR1 is SGHKS and CDR2 is YYEKEE (reference sequence). The CDR3 has 16 residues. V was pared by 4 bases and J by 6 bases, with 19 bases between. The full variable domain, rest sourced from reference TRBV5-5 and TRBJ2-2, is DAGVTQSPTHLIKTRGQQVTLRCSPISGHKSVSWYQQVLGQGPQFIFQYYEKEERGRGNFPDRFSARQFPNYSSELNVNALLLGDSALYLCASSLLRTGGAGELFFGEGSRLTVL.

The gene calls are TRBV7-9 and TRBJ1-2; no reliable D call. V was cut by 7 bases and J by 9 bases, with 21 bases left in between. Per germline, CDR1 SEHNR and CDR2 FQNEAQ (reference sequence). The CDR3 length is 14 residues. CDR3 DNA: TGTGCCAGCACCATATTGGAGGCGCCCCATAGCTACACCTTC. Translation: CASTILEAPHSYTF.

This clonotype occurred a few times. The rearrangement links TRBV14 to TRBJ1-2, with 7 nucleotides matching TRBD1. Trimming cost V 4 bases and J 6 bases; bases outside gene matches: 8. The V gene's germline CDR1 is SGHDN and CDR2 FVKESK. This CDR3 has 14 amino acids. CDR3 sequence: CASSPQTGFHGYTF. The CDR3 bases are TGTGCCAGCAGCCCGCAGACAGGGTTCCATGGCTACACCTTC.

In this sample, this clonotype turned up many times. This chain joins TRBV6-2 or TRBV6-3 and TRBJ2-3; D might be TRBD2 (5 bases). CDR3 length: 14 residues. Germline lookup yields CDR1 MNHEY and CDR2 SVGEGT. V lost 5 bases to trimming and J lost 3 bases, with 12 bases between them. CDR3 sequence reads: CASSDFLATDTQYF. As DNA, the CDR3 is TGTGCCAGCAGTGATTTTTTAGCGACAGATACGCAGTATTTT.

The sample holds a few counts of this clonotype. This chain connects TRBV29-1 to TRBJ2-5; D possibly matches TRBD1 or TRBD2 (5 bases each). This CDR3 comprises 14 residues. Trimming stripped 4 bases from V and 5 bases from J, with 17 bases between. CDR1 is SQVTM and CDR2 is ANQGSEA in the germline V gene. CDR3 coding DNA: TGCAGCGTTGTCGGGACGTGGGTGCTGGAGACCCAGTACTTC. Encoded protein: CSVVGTWVLETQYF.

This clonotype has just a few counts. V usage is TRBV4-3 and J usage is TRBJ1-4, with D possibly matching TRBD1 (5 bases). CDR3 length: 15 residues. The V and J ends lost 0 bases and 4 bases respectively, with 9 bases between them. Germline assignment: CDR1 LGHNA and CDR2 YSLEER. The CDR3 DNA follows: TGCGCCAGCAGCCAAGATAACAGGCTTAATGAAAAACTGTTTTTT. This gives the protein CASSQDNRLNEKLFF.

This clonotype was seen a few times. The chain links TRBV5-1 to TRBJ1-1; a possible D gene is TRBD1 (6 bases). Looked up from germline, CDR1 is SGHRS and CDR2 is YFSETQ. This CDR3 has 14 residues. V lost 4 bases to trimming and J lost 4 bases, with 14 bases between them. The CDR3 nucleotides are TGCGCCAGCAGCCCTAGACAGGCGGGCACTGAAGCTTTCTTT. The encoded protein is CASSPRQAGTEAFF.

This chain joins TRBV12-3 or TRBV12-4 and TRBJ2-3, with 11 nucleotides matching TRBD1. Trimming at V came to 3 bases and at J to 6 bases, leaving 2 bases not matched to a gene. This CDR3 has 14 residues. CDR3 residues: CASSLDRGLDTQYF. The CDR3 region has the DNA TGTGCCAGCAGTTTGGACAGGGGGCTGGATACGCAGTATTTT.

This clonotype was counted ten times or more. This chain joins TRBV5-1 and TRBJ1-4; 8 bases match TRBD1. CDR1 SGHRS and CDR2 YFSETQ come from the germline V gene. CDR3 length: 15 residues. V shed 4 bases, J shed 4 bases, and the junction held 6 bases outside the gene matches. The CDR3 DNA follows: TGCGCCAGCAGCAGGAACAGGGGGGGTAATGAAAAACTGTTTTTT. It is translated as CASSRNRGGNEKLFF.

This clonotype was counted between two and nine times. The genes are TRBV4-3 and TRBJ2-1; no firm D call. The CDR3 has 12 residues. In germline, CDR1 is LGHNA, CDR2 YSLEER. V lost 0 bases and J lost 4, with 1 base in between. Here the CDR3 DNA reads TGCGCCAGCAGCCAAGAATACAATGAGCAGTTCTTC. Residues: CASSQEYNEQFF.

V usage is TRBV5-6 and J usage is TRBJ1-2; D call uncertain. The CDR3 extends over 16 amino acids. Trimming left V 0 bases short and J 8 bases short, with 20 bases between. The germline CDR1 and CDR2 sequences are SGHDT and YYEEEE. The CDR3 DNA follows: TGTGCCAGCAGCTTGGCCCGAGCGTTGAAACCGTACGGCTACACCTTC. Its protein product is CASSLARALKPYGYTF.

The J gene is TRBJ2-2, the V gene TRBV6-6; D not certain. CDR1 is MNHNY, CDR2 SVGAGI, per germline (reference sequence). Trimming stripped 9 bases from V and 2 bases from J, with 16 bases between. This CDR3 is 15 amino acids long. In DNA, the CDR3 is TGTGCCAGTGATAAGGGCAAAGGAAACACCGGGGAGCTGTTTTTT. Translation gives CASDKGKGNTGELFF.

This clonotype was recorded at least ten times. The chain carries TRBV7-9 and TRBJ1-4, with 7 nucleotides matching TRBD1. The CDR3 covers 16 residues. The germline gives CDR1 SEHNR, CDR2 FQNEAQ (reference sequence). V shed 2 bases, J shed 5 bases, and the junction held 8 bases outside the gene matches. The CDR3, as DNA: TGTGCCAGCAGCTTACCACAGGGGAGACGGAATGAAAAACTGTTTTTT. Translating gives CASSLPQGRRNEKLFF. The whole variable domain, remainder taken from reference TRBV7-9 and TRBJ1-4, is DTGVSQNPRHKITKRGQNVTFRCDPISEHNRLYWYRQTLGQGPEFLTYFQNEAQLEKSRLLSDRFSAERPKGSFSTLEIQRTEQGDSAMYLCASSLPQGRRNEKLFFGSGTQLSVL.

The sample holds a few counts of this clonotype. V is TRBV12-3 or TRBV12-4 and J is TRBJ1-6, with TRBD1 matching over 9 bases. This CDR3 has 15 residues. V lost 6 bases and J lost 9; bases outside the gene matches: 9. The CDR3 bases are TGTGCCAGCAGCCTCCGGGGACAGGGTGGTTCACCCCTCCACTTT. This encodes CASSLRGQGGSPLHF.

There are many counts of this clonotype. The chain carries TRBV10-3 and TRBJ2-7; 7 positions agree with TRBD2. This CDR3 is 13 amino acids long. CDR1 and CDR2 from the germline V gene are ENHRY and SYGVKD. V trimming: 6 bases; J trimming: 0 bases; junction bases outside the gene matches: 2. CDR3 protein: CAIRSGGSYEQYV. The CDR3 bases are TGTGCCATCAGGTCGGGGGGCTCCTACGAGCAGTACGTC.